In this sample, the clone carrying this TCR beta chain is large. The antigen is not known. This entry is derived from a study of OX40 agonist ivuxolimab in advanced cancers. The protocol was immunoSEQ multiplex PCR, while the TCRdb copy is restricted to in-frame clones and leaves out a portion. The table includes approximately 70,000 clones, roughly 84% detected once. Study-wide results and limits: Some nonresponders likewise displayed low normalized T-cell clonal expansion. Averaged across samples, CD8+ T cells carried more expanded clones than CD4+ did.

The CDR3 contains 15 residues. CDR1 is LGHNA, CDR2 YNFKEQ, per germline. V was pared by 1 base and J by 2 bases, with 9 bases between. The TCR comes from an adult with an advanced solid tumor such as melanoma, head and neck, liver or kidney cancer. This sample comprised CD4+ or CD8+ T cells sorted from blood, obtained in a trial of the OX40 agonist ivuxolimab. The chain joins TRBV4-2 to TRBJ2-1; D not certain. The CDR3 DNA sequence: TGTGCCAGCAGCCAAGGACTTAATGCCTACAATGAGCAGTTCTTC. This sequence encodes CASSQGLNAYNEQFF.